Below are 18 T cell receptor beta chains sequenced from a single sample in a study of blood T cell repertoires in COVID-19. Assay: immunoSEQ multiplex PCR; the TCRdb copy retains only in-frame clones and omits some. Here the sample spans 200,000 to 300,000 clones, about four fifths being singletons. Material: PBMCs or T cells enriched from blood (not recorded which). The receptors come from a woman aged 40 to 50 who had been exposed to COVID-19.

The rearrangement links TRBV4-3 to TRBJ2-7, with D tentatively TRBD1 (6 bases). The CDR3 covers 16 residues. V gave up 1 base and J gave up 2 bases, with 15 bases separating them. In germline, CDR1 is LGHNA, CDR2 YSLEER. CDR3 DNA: TGCGCCAGCAGCCAAGGGGACAAACTAAGTCCCTACGAGCAGTACTTC. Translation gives CASSQGDKLSPYEQYF.

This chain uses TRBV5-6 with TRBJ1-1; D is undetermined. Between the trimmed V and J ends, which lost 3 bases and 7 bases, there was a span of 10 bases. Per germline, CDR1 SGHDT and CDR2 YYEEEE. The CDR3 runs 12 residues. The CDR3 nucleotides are TGTGCCAGCAGCTCGGGATTTTTTGAAGCTTTCTTT. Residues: CASSSGFFEAFF.

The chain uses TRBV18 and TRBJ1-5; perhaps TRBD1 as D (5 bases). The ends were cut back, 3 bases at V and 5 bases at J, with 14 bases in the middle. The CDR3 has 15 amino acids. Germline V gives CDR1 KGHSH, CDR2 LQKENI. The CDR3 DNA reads TGTGCCAGCTCACCCCAGGGCAGTGTTGATCAGCCCCAGCATTTT. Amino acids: CASSPQGSVDQPQHF.

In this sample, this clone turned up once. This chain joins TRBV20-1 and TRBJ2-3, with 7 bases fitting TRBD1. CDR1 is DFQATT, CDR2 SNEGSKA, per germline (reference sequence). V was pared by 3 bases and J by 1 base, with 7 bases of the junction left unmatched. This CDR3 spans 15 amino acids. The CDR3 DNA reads TGCAGTGCTAGTACAGGGGCAGCGGGCACAGATACGCAGTATTTT. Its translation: CSASTGAAGTDTQYF.

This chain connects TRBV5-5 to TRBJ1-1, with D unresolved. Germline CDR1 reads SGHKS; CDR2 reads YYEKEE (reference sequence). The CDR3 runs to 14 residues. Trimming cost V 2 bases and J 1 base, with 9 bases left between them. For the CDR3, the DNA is TGTGCCAGCAGCTTTGGCGGCCCGAACACTGAAGCTTTCTTT. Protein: CASSFGGPNTEAFF.

The CDR3 loop is CASSLERNAEQFF. DNA of the CDR3: TGCGCCAGCAGCTTAGAGCGGAACGCTGAGCAGTTCTTC. This rearrangement joins TRBV5-1 to TRBJ2-1; D perhaps matches TRBD2 (5 bases). V lost 2 bases and J 9 bases, leaving 12 bases between the germline ends. Germline CDR1 SGHRS, CDR2 YFSETQ. This CDR3 region has 13 residues.

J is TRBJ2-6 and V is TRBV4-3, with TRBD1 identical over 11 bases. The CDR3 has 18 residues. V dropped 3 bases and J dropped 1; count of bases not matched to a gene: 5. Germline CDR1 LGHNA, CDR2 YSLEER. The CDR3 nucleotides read TGCGCCAGCAGCCAGATAGGGACAGGGGGGTCTGGGGCCAACGTCCTGACTTTC. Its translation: CASSQIGTGGSGANVLTF.

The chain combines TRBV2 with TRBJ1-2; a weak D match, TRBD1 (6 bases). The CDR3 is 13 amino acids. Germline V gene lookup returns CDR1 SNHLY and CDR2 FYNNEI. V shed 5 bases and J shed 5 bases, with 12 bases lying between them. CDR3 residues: CASSPGQSYGYTF. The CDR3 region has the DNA TGTGCCAGCAGTCCCGGACAGTCATATGGCTACACCTTC.

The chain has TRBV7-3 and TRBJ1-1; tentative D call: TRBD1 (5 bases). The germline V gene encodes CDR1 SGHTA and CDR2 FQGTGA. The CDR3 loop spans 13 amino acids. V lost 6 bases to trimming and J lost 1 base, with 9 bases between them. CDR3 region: CASRVQANTEAFF. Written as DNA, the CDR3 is TGTGCCAGCAGGGTACAGGCGAACACTGAAGCTTTCTTT.

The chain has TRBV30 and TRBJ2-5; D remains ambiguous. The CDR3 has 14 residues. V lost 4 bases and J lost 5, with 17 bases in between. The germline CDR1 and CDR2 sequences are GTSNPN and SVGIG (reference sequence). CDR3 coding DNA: TGTGCCTGGACCCATCAAAGCTCAAAGGAGACCCAGTACTTC. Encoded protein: CAWTHQSSKETQYF.

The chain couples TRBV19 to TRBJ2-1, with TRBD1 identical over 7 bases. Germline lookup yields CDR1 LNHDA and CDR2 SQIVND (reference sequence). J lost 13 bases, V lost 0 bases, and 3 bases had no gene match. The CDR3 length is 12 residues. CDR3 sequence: CASSIDRDRQFF. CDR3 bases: TGTGCCAGTAGTATAGACCGGGACAGACAGTTCTTC.

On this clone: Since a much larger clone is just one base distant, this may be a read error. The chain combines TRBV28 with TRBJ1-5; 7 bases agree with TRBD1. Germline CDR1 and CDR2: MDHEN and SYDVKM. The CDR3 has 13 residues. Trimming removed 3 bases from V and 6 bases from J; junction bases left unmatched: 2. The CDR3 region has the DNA TGTGCCAGCAGTTTTACAGGGGTTCAGCCCCAGCATTTT. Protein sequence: CASSFTGVQPQHF.

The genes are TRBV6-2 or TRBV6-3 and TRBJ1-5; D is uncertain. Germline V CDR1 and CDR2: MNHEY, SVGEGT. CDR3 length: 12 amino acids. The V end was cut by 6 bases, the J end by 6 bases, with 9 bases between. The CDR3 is CASSSPGQPQHF. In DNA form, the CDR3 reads TGTGCCAGCAGCTCCCCAGGTCAGCCCCAGCATTTT.

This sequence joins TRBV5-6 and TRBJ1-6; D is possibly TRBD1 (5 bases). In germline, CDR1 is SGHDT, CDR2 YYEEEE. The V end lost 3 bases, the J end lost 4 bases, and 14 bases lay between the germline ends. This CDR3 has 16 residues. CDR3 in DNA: TGTGCCAGCAGCTCGGGGGGGAGCACTTATAATTCACCCCTCCACTTT. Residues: CASSSGGSTYNSPLHF.

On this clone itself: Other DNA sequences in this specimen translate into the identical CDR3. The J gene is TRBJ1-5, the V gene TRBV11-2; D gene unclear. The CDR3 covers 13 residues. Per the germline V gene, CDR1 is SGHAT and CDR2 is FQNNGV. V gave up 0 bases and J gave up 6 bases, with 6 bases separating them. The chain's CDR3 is CASSLDRGQPQHF. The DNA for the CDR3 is TGTGCCAGCAGCTTAGATCGGGGTCAGCCCCAGCATTTT.

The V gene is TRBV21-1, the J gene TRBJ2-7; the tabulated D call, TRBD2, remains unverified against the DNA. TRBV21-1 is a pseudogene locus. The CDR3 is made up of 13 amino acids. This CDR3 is CASRRRVQAEQYF. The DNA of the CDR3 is TGTGCCAGCCGTCGGCGGGTTCAGGCCGAGCAGTACTTC.

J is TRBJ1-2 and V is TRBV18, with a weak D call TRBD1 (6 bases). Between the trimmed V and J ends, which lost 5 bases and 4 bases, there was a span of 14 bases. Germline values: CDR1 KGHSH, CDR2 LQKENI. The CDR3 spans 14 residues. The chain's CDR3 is CASSANRDPYGYTF. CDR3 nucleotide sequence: TGTGCCAGCTCAGCGAACAGGGACCCCTATGGCTACACCTTC. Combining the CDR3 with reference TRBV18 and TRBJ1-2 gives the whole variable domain NAGVMQNPRHLVRRRGQEARLRCSPMKGHSHVYWYRQLPEEGLKFMVYLQKENIIDESGMPKERFSAEFPKEGPSILRIQQVVRGDSAAYFCASSANRDPYGYTFGSGTRLTVV.

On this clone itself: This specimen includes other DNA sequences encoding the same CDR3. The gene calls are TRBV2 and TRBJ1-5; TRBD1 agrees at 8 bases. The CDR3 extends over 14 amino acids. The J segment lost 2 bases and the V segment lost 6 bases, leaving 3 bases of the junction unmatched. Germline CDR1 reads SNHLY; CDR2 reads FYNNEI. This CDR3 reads CASSGQGGNQPQHF. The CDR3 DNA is TGTGCCAGCAGCGGACAGGGAGGCAATCAGCCCCAGCATTTT.